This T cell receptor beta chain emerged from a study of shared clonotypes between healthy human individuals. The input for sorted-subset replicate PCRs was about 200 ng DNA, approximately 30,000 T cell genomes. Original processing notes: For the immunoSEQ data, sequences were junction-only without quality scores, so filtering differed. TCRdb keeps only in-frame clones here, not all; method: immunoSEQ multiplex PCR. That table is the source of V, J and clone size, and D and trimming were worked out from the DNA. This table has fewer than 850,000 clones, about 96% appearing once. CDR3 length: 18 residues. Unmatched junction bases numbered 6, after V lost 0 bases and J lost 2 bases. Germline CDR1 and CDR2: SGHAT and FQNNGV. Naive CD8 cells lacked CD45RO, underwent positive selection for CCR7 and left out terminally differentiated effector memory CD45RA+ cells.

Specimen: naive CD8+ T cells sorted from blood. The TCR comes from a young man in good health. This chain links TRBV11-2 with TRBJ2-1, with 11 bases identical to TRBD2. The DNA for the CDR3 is TGTGCCAGCAGCTTAGATCCACCGGGACTAGCGGCCTACAATGAGCAGTTCTTC. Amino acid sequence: CASSLDPPGLAAYNEQFF.